These 19 T cell receptor beta chains came from one sample sequenced in a study of somatic mutations in cytotoxic T cells in rheumatoid arthritis. The method was immunoSEQ multiplex PCR; TCRdb's version includes in-frame clones alone and lacks a portion of them. The sample has around 5,000 clones, 85% to 90% seen once; the top ten hold less than 45%. Sequenced input: CD8+ T cells sorted from blood. The receptors shown here come from a woman in her forties or fifties with rheumatoid arthritis.

The rearrangement uses TRBV6-6 and TRBJ1-5; D unclear. V lost 6 bases and J 0 bases, leaving 6 bases between the germline ends. The germline gives CDR1 MNHNY, CDR2 SVGAGI (reference sequence). This CDR3 is 13 amino acids long. The CDR3 nucleotides are TGTGCCAGCAGCCTAAATAGCAATCAGCCCCAGCATTTT. Protein sequence: CASSLNSNQPQHF.

The sample holds one count of this clone. The chain recombines TRBV5-4 with TRBJ2-3, with 11 bases aligning to TRBD2. The CDR3 loop spans 17 amino acids. Germline loops: CDR1 SGHNT, CDR2 YYREEE (reference sequence). Losses at the gene ends were 1 base for V and 4 bases for J; bases not matched to a gene: 8. This CDR3 reads CASSLTQGLAVSDTQYF. DNA of the CDR3: TGTGCCAGCAGCTTGACCCAGGGACTAGCGGTCTCAGATACGCAGTATTTT. Combining the CDR3 with reference TRBV5-4 and TRBJ2-3 gives the whole variable domain ETGVTQSPTHLIKTRGQQVTLRCSSQSGHNTVSWYQQALGQGPQFIFQYYREEENGRGNFPPRFSGLQFPNYSSELNVNALELDDSALYLCASSLTQGLAVSDTQYFGPGTRLTVL.

This chain uses TRBV6-5 with TRBJ1-2; TRBD1 aligns across 7 bases. After removal of 5 bases from V and 0 bases from J, the junction contained 6 bases not matched to a gene. The V gene's germline CDR1 is MNHEY and CDR2 SVGAGI. The CDR3 totals 15 residues. The CDR3 loop reads CASSANRGTNYGYTF. The CDR3 DNA is TGTGCCAGCAGTGCCAACAGGGGCACTAACTATGGCTACACCTTC.

The sample holds a few counts of this clone. The genes are TRBV19 and TRBJ2-7, with D possibly being TRBD1 (6 bases). The CDR3 is 14 amino acids. Germline V gene sequence: CDR1 LNHDA, CDR2 SQIVND (reference sequence). The V end lost 5 bases, the J end lost 6 bases, and 17 bases lay between the germline ends. The CDR3: CASSGTTGPGEQYF. Written as DNA, the CDR3 is TGTGCCAGTAGTGGAACGACAGGCCCGGGCGAGCAGTACTTC.

This rearrangement joins TRBV21-1 to TRBJ2-3; TRBD2, as called in the table, went unchecked against the DNA. TRBV21-1 has pseudogene status. This CDR3 contains 19 residues. The CDR3 bases are TGTGCCAGCAGCAAAGCGGGCAGGGTGTCTAGCGGGGTTTGGGATACGCAGTATTTT. Its protein product is CASSKAGRVSSGVWDTQYF.

The CDR3 nucleotides are TGTGCCAGCAGCCTCCGATACACACAGGGGAACACTGAAGCTTTCTTT. It yields the protein CASSLRYTQGNTEAFF. V is TRBV7-9 and J is TRBJ1-1; a possible D gene is TRBD1 (6 bases). The CDR3 spans 16 residues. Looked up from germline, CDR1 is SEHNR and CDR2 is FQNEAQ (reference sequence). Trimming removed 5 bases at V and 1 base at J, with 17 bases between.

The chain is built from TRBV9 and TRBJ2-3; possible D gene TRBD2, 7 bases. This CDR3 comprises 15 residues. V was cut by 0 bases and J by 5 bases, with 13 bases left in between. The germline V gene has CDR1 SGDLS and CDR2 YYNGEE. CDR3 coding DNA: TGTGCCAGCAGCGTAGTGGGGGGGCGAGGAGATACGCAGTATTTT. This gives the protein CASSVVGGRGDTQYF.

A note on this clone: One end of the junction does not line up with germline, which may come from a read error. This CDR3 is also generated by other DNA sequences in the sample. V and J are TRBV5-1 and TRBJ2-3, with D uncertain. Germline V gene data show CDR1 as SGHRS and CDR2 as YFSETQ. The CDR3 is made up of 15 amino acids. The CDR3 DNA follows: TGTGCCAGCAGCTTATGGCAGCGAAGCACAGATACGCAGTATTTT. This gives the protein CASSLWQRSTDTQYF.

This chain connects TRBV9 to TRBJ2-1; TRBD2 agrees at 8 bases. CDR1 and CDR2 from the germline V gene are SGDLS and YYNGEE. Unmatched junction bases numbered 4, after V lost 1 base and J lost 4 bases. There are 15 residues in the CDR3. The DNA of the CDR3 is TGTGCCAGCAGCGTATATAGCGGGGCATACAATGAGCAGTTCTTC. Translation: CASSVYSGAYNEQFF.

The V and J genes are TRBV6-1 and TRBJ2-7; D perhaps matches TRBD2 (5 bases). From germline, CDR1 is MNHNS and CDR2 SASEGT. V was trimmed by 6 bases and J by 3 bases, leaving 9 bases between them. This CDR3 is 12 amino acids long. The CDR3 DNA follows: TGTGCCAGCAGAGCACTAGTCTACGAGCAGTACTTC. Translating it yields CASRALVYEQYF.

The chain is built from TRBV2 and TRBJ1-2; D might be TRBD1 (6 bases). Trimming pared 7 bases from V and 4 bases from J, leaving 16 bases between. The CDR3 runs 14 residues. From germline, CDR1 is SNHLY and CDR2 FYNNEI. The CDR3 is CASNWGQTLYGYTF. In DNA, the CDR3 is TGTGCCAGCAATTGGGGGCAGACTCTCTATGGCTACACCTTC. The variable domain in full, completed from reference TRBV2 and TRBJ1-2, reads EPEVTQTPSHQVTQMGQEVILRCVPISNHLYFYWYRQILGQKVEFLVSFYNNEISEKSEIFDDQFSVERPDGSNFTLKIRSTKLEDSAMYFCASNWGQTLYGYTFGSGTRLTVV.

The rearrangement links TRBV2 to TRBJ2-1; 10 positions agree with TRBD2. With 10 bases clipped from V and 4 bases from J, the junction kept 4 bases outside the gene matches. The CDR3 runs 13 residues. CDR1 and CDR2 (germline): SNHLY, FYNNEI. CDR3 residues: CANPSGGYNEQFF. The CDR3 nucleotides read TGTGCCAACCCTAGCGGGGGTTACAATGAGCAGTTCTTC. Looking up the rest from reference TRBV2 and TRBJ2-1 gives the full variable domain: EPEVTQTPSHQVTQMGQEVILRCVPISNHLYFYWYRQILGQKVEFLVSFYNNEISEKSEIFDDQFSVERPDGSNFTLKIRSTKLEDSAMYFCANPSGGYNEQFFGPGTRLTVL.

The chain carries TRBV7-9 and TRBJ2-3, with TRBD2 identical over 11 bases. Germline assignment: CDR1 SEHNR and CDR2 FQNEAQ (reference sequence). This CDR3 contains 16 residues. Trimming took 0 bases from V and 2 from J; bases not matched to a gene: 1. As DNA, the CDR3 is TGTGCCAGCAGCTTAGCGACTAGCGGGGTCACAGATACGCAGTATTTT. As protein: CASSLATSGVTDTQYF.

V gene TRBV7-6 combines with J gene TRBJ1-1; D possibly corresponds to TRBD1 (6 bases). The CDR3 runs 16 residues. Trimming pared 3 bases from V and 2 bases from J, leaving 16 bases between. Germline V gene sequence: CDR1 SGHVS, CDR2 FNYEAQ. CDR3 bases: TGTGCCAGCAGCTTCCAGGGGTTGGGGGCAAACACTGAAGCTTTCTTT. Translating gives CASSFQGLGANTEAFF.

The V and J genes are TRBV6-1 and TRBJ2-3; 9 positions agree with TRBD2. Germline V CDR1 and CDR2: MNHNS, SASEGT. CDR3 length equals 15 residues. Trimming at V came to 6 bases and at J to 5 bases, leaving 9 bases not matched to a gene. The CDR3 sequence is CASSWAGGQGDTQYF. Here the CDR3 DNA reads TGTGCCAGCAGCTGGGCGGGGGGGCAGGGAGATACGCAGTATTTT.

The chain uses TRBV15 and TRBJ2-2; D possibly corresponds to TRBD2 (6 bases). Trimming pared 0 bases from V and 8 bases from J, leaving 7 bases between. The CDR3 consists of 13 residues. The germline V gene has CDR1 LNHNV and CDR2 YYDKDF (reference sequence). The CDR3 loop reads CATSREGTGELFF. Here the CDR3 DNA reads TGTGCCACCAGCAGAGAGGGGACTGGGGAGCTGTTTTTT.

The chain employs TRBV5-1 and TRBJ2-7, with D possibly matching TRBD1 (6 bases). V was shortened by 5 bases and J by 1 base, with 13 bases between the two germline ends. This CDR3 region has 14 residues. CDR1 SGHRS and CDR2 YFSETQ come from the germline V gene. As DNA, the CDR3 is TGCGCCAGCAGAGGGGACAACGAGTCCTACGAGCAGTACTTC. It encodes CASRGDNESYEQYF.

This chain links TRBV7-8 with TRBJ2-7; no reliable D call. Germline CDR1 and CDR2: SGHVS and FQNEAQ. The CDR3 is 14 residues long. The germline V and J ends were trimmed by 1 base and 4 bases, with 11 bases remaining between them. CDR3 loop: CASSLGSQLYEQYF. For the CDR3, the DNA is TGTGCCAGCAGCTTAGGTTCACAGCTATACGAGCAGTACTTC. Full variable domain (missing parts from reference TRBV7-8 and TRBJ2-7): GAGVSQSPRYKVAKRGQDVALRCDPISGHVSLFWYQQALGQGPEFLTYFQNEAQLDKSGLPSDRFFAERPEGSVSTLKIQRTQQEDSAVYLCASSLGSQLYEQYFGPGTRLTVT.

The chain recombines TRBV5-4 with TRBJ1-1, with D perhaps TRBD1 (5 bases). Trimming took 0 bases from V and 1 from J, leaving 7 bases between them. CDR1 and CDR2 (germline): SGHNT, YYREEE (reference sequence). The CDR3 has 14 residues. The CDR3 is CASSLAGGNTEAFF. For the CDR3, the DNA is TGTGCCAGCAGCTTGGCCGGGGGGAACACTGAAGCTTTCTTT. The variable domain in full, completed from reference TRBV5-4 and TRBJ1-1, reads ETGVTQSPTHLIKTRGQQVTLRCSSQSGHNTVSWYQQALGQGPQFIFQYYREEENGRGNFPPRFSGLQFPNYSSELNVNALELDDSALYLCASSLAGGNTEAFFGQGTRLTVV.